This TCR beta chain was recovered during a study of cytomegalovirus exposure and HLA in healthy donors. Looking at the study overall: Findings of an earlier analysis included some 120 million unique TCR beta sequences from some 200 million T cells.

The CDR3 covers 12 residues. Trimming cost V 5 bases and J 6 bases, with 10 bases left between them. The germline CDR1 and CDR2 sequences are SQVTM and ANQGSEA. The study's findings and limits: Rates of TCR association differed by HLA locus in a later analysis, with DRB1 highest and HLA-C lowest. In a later analysis, compared with equally common non-associated chains, HLA-associated beta chains were more expanded. The study labeled 150 to 200 TCR beta chains cytomegalovirus-associated.

The PCR used 60 Vbeta and 13 Jbeta primers. The data were produced by immunoSEQ multiplex PCR, yet TCRdb's version contains in-frame clones alone and is incomplete. The repertoire holds 150,000 or so clones, with 70% to 85% as singletons. Comments on this clone: Its matching antigen is unknown.

This sequence joins TRBV29-1 and TRBJ2-2; D is possibly TRBD1 (5 bases). The TCR was taken from a woman aged 40 to 50 in good health and CMV-seronegative. Sample: PBMCs. CDR3 sequence: CSVLPGSGELFF. DNA for the CDR3: TGCAGCGTTCTACCAGGGTCCGGGGAGCTGTTTTTT.